This TCR beta chain was sequenced for a study of Tregs in tolerant kidney transplant recipients. V was clipped by 6 bases and J by 2 bases, with 14 bases between them. The germline V gene has CDR1 MNHNS and CDR2 SASEGT. The CDR3 runs 15 residues. Clones were sequenced by immunoSEQ multiplex PCR, and TCRdb holds only the in-frame ones, with some missing. The sample has about 110,000 clones; around 91% are singletons. This clonotype originated in a human donor who received a combined kidney and bone marrow transplant. The chain carries TRBV6-1 and TRBJ2-1; D possibly corresponds to TRBD2 (6 bases). The input for sequencing was CD4+ T cells from blood, taken before the transplant. CDR3 region: CASRSGEGAYNEQFF. The CDR3 nucleotides are TGTGCCAGCAGGTCGGGGGAAGGGGCCTACAATGAGCAGTTCTTC.